This TCR beta chain originates from a study of blood T cell repertoires in COVID-19. Turning to the study itself: Italy, Spain and the United States were the sources of the convalescent and acute COVID-19 samples. PBMCs, B-cell-depleted T cells, or T cells provided the cDNA or gDNA that made up the material.

In the original workflow: Nucleated cell number was recorded as an estimate derived from reference gene primer amplification. The repertoire was sequenced with immunoSEQ multiplex PCR; TCRdb's copy has only in-frame clones and lacks some. V and J calls and clone size come straight from that table; D and trimming were deduced from the DNA. The sample lists more than 200,000 clones, roughly 80% occurring once. This CDR3 contains 16 residues. V was cut by 4 bases and J by 6 bases, with 18 bases left in between. Germline V gene lookup returns CDR1 MDHEN and CDR2 SYDVKM. The sample consisted of peripheral blood. The chain recombines TRBV28 with TRBJ1-4, with D possibly matching TRBD1 (6 bases). The TCR originated in a woman of 80 years or more with active or convalescent COVID-19. CDR3 sequence (DNA): TGTGCCAGCAGTTCAATCCGGGACACGGAAGATGAAAAACTGTTTTTT. Its translation: CASSSIRDTEDEKLFF.